This TCR beta chain was sequenced during a study of shared clonotypes between healthy human individuals (dated by TCRdb to 2019 to 2021). Study-level background: The cohort included three men and a couple of women between 18 and 49 years of age. Between about 0.8 and 9 billion PBMCs per donor were obtained by leukapheresis. Different laboratories and diverse techniques were used to prepare libraries and sequence TCR repertoires, to increase sequencing depth and limit assay-specific biases. To estimate repertoire size and how much clonotypes are shared between individuals, the study performed deep sequencing of blood TCR repertoires from roughly five healthy adults. For each donor, three plates each were used for CD4 naive and CD4 memory, two plates were used for CD8 naive, and one plate was used for CD8 memory.

Including cysteine and phenylalanine, the CDR3 has 13 amino acids. Just CDR3 DNA is preserved here, 39 bases in frame from base 1. From a lookup of the germline V gene, CDR1 and CDR2 are SGHRS and YFSETQ. V is pared back by 5 bases and J by 2 bases, with 9 bases lying between the germline termini. Using the deep immunoSEQ assay, multiplex PCR amplified TCR CDR3 regions from genomic DNA. Extracted genomic DNA from each cell subset was distributed evenly across all wells of several immunoSEQ 96-well plates, and each plate was treated as a replicate. Each replicate PCR for sorted subsets received about 220 ng genomic DNA, equal to roughly 33,000 T cell genomes. Purified libraries were quantified with a Qubit 3.0 fluorometer, sized on a Bioanalyzer 2100, and re-quantified with the KAPA Library Quantification kit. A separate single-read 150-cycle Illumina NextSeq 550 flow cell was used to sequence each immunoSEQ 96-well plate. The study's processing was this. Because only junctional sequences without quality scores were contained in the immunoSEQ output, filtering matching that applied to full-length reads could not be performed. To assign V/J genes and CDR3, sequences were annotated using PyIR, a Python wrapper for IgBLAST v1.9, with IMGT germline references. Any read was removed if the V/J assignment was weak (E-value above 1e-6), the CDR3 was missing, or the read contained stop codons, out-of-frame junctions, or ambiguous translated residues. V3J clonotypes were defined as sequences sharing an identical inferred V gene, J gene, and CDR3 amino acid sequence. Percentage overlap between repertoires was computed as shared unique clonotypes divided by the size of the smaller repertoire. Three approaches were used to assess repertoire richness: RTK rarefaction, the Chao1 estimator, and Recon v2.1 estimates of unobserved clonotypes. OLGA was used to compute generation probabilities for all TCRbeta clonotypes that the gDNA method yielded from a few donors. Entries here come from immuneACCESS through TCRdb and include only in-frame sequences with V and J called. Some clones fail to appear in such tables; in the studies checked, an unresolved V gene covers under half of the shortfall, and the cause of the remainder is unknown. V, J and clone size are those of that table, while D and trimming were read from the DNA. In all, the sample holds about 2.4 million clones, and 90% to 95% of those were seen once. The ten biggest clones cover more than 0.12% of the sample.

What the work shows at the level of the full study, not this receptor alone: The small number of donors limited the genetic and exposure-history diversity represented. Across a handful of donors, approximately 5% of naive CD4, approximately 4% of naive CD8, 2.3% of memory CD4, and roughly 0.41% of memory CD8 clonotypes were shared. Pairwise subsampling led to the expectation that sequencing depth would affect the degree of clonotype sharing among donors. Only blood was sampled, and tissue TCR repertoires likely differ from those in blood. Rarefaction of sorted-subset datasets indicated incomplete sequencing despite the large sequencing depth. Clonotypes shared by all four sorted-subset donors showed higher generation probabilities than non-shared clonotypes. Larger estimated clonotype richness was generally found for naive subsets than for memory subsets.

A remark on this clone: This clone's antigen is unknown. The input lacks base qualities; no much larger clone sits a single base away.

The donors were healthy, HIV-negative adults with no recently reported acute infections or vaccinations. All donors were Caucasian adults living in Nashville, Tennessee, USA. CD4+ T cells were enriched through magnetic negative selection, after which naive cells were positively selected on CD45RA and the remaining negative fraction served as the memory subset. Blood was collected by leukapheresis, and PBMCs were isolated by Ficoll-Histopaque density gradient centrifugation and then cryopreserved in liquid nitrogen vapor phase. Purity and quantity of every magnetically sorted T cell population were checked by analytical flow cytometry. Genomic DNA was isolated from every sorted fraction and measured by UV absorbance on a Nanodrop 2000c.

The receptor was derived from a man younger than 30 in good health. Sequencing used naive CD4+ T cells sorted from blood. The sample's cell subset or site label, in plain terms: CD45RA+ positively selected. The sequence joins TRBV5-1 to TRBJ2-3; the D gene assignment is ambiguous. The sequenced DNA is TGCGCCAGCAGTCGTGGGGACACAGATACGCAGTATTTT. Translated, it gives CASSRGDTDTQYF.